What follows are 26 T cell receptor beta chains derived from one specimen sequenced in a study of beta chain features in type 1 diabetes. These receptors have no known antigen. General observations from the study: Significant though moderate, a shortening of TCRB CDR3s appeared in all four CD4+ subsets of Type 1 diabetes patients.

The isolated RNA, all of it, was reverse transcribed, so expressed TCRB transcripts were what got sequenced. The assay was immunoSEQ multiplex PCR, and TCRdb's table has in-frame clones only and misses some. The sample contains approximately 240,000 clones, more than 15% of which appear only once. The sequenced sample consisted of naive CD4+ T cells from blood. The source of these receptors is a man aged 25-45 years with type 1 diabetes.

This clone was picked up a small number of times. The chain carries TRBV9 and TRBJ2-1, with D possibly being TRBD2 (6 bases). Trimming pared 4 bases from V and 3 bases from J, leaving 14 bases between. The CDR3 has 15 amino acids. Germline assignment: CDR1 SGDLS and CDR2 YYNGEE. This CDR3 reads CASSLAPDYYNEQFF. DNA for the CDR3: TGTGCCAGCAGCTTAGCCCCGGACTACTACAATGAGCAGTTCTTC.

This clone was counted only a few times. DNA for the CDR3: TGTGCTAGTGGTTTCACCGAAGAGACCCAGTACTTC. Translated: CASGFTEETQYF. The chain uses TRBV12-5 and TRBJ2-5; D call uncertain. Trimming took off 3 bases at V and 3 bases at J, with 5 bases between the two ends. Germline V CDR1 and CDR2: LGHNT, FRNRAP. The CDR3 extends over 12 amino acids. The full variable domain, rest sourced from reference TRBV12-5 and TRBJ2-5, is DARVTQTPRHKVTEMGQEVTMRCQPILGHNTVFWYRQTMMQGLELLAYFRNRAPLDDSGMPKDRFSAEMPDATLATLKIQPSEPRDSAVYFCASGFTEETQYFGPGTRLLVL.

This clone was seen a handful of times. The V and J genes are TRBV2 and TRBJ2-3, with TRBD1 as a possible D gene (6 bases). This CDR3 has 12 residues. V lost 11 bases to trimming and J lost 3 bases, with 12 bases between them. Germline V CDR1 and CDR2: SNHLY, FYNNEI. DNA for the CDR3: TGTGCCGTGACAGGAAGAACAGATACGCAGTATTTT. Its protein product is CAVTGRTDTQYF.

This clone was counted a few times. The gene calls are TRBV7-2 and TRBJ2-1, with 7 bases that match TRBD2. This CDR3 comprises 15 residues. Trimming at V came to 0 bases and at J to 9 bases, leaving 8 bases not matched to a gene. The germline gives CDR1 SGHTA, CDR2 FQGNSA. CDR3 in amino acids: CASSLAAGAGVEQFF. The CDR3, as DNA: TGTGCCAGCAGCTTAGCCGCGGGAGCTGGGGTTGAGCAGTTCTTC.

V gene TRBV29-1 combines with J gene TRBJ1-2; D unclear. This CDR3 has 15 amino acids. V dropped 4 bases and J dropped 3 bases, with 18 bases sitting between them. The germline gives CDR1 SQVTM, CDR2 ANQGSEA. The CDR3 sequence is CSVVNYEGTDYGYTF. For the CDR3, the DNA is TGCAGCGTTGTAAACTACGAGGGCACGGACTATGGCTACACCTTC.

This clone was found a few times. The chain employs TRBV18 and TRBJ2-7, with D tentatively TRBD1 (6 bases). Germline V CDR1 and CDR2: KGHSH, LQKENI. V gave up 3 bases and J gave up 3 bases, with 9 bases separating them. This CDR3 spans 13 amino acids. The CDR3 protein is CASSPGQNYEQYF. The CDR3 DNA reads TGTGCCAGCTCACCCGGACAGAACTACGAGCAGTACTTC.

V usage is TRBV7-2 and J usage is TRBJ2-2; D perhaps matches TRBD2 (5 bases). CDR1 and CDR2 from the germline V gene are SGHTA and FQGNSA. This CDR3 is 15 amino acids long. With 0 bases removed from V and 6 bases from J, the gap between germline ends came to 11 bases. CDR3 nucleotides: TGTGCCAGCAGCTTAGCGGGAGCTAACGCCGGGGAGCTGTTTTTT. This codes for CASSLAGANAGELFF. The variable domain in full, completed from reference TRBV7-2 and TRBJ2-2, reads GAGVSQSPSNKVTEKGKDVELRCDPISGHTALYWYRQSLGQGLEFLIYFQGNSAPDKSGLPSDRFSAERTGGSVSTLTIQRTQQEDSAVYLCASSLAGANAGELFFGEGSRLTVL.

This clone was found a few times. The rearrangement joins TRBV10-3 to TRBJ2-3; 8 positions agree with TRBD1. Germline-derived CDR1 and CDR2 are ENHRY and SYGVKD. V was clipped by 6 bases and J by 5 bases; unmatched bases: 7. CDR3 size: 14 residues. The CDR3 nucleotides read TGTGCCATCAGGGGACAGGCACACGGAGATACGCAGTATTTT. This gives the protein CAIRGQAHGDTQYF.

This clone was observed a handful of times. The CDR3 nucleotides are TGCGCCAGCAGTCCGTCCAATTATCGACTAGCGGGAGACCCAGATACGCAGTATTTT. Protein sequence: CASSPSNYRLAGDPDTQYF. V and J are TRBV23-1 and TRBJ2-3, with 12 bases aligning to TRBD2. TRBV23-1 is designated an ORF whose function remains uncertain. The CDR3 length is 19 residues. The V segment lost 4 bases and the J segment 4 bases; nucleotides outside the gene matches: 15.

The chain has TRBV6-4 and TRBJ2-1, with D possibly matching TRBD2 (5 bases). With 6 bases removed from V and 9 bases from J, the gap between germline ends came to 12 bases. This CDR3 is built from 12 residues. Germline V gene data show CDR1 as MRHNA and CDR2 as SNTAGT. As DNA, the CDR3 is TGTGCCAGCAGCAGTACTAGGTTTGAGCAGTTCTTC. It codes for CASSSTRFEQFF.

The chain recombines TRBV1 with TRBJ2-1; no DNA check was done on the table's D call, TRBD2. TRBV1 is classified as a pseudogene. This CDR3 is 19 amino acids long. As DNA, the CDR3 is TGCACCAGCAGCCAAGCTGGTAGGGGTAGCGGGAGGGCCATCGATGAGCAGTTCTTC. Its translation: CTSSQAGRGSGRAIDEQFF.

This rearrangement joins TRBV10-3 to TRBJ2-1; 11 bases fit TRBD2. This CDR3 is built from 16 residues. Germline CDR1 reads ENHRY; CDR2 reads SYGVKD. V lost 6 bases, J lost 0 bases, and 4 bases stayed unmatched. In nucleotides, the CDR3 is TGTGCCATCAGGAAGGGACTAGCGGACTCCTACAATGAGCAGTTCTTC. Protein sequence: CAIRKGLADSYNEQFF.

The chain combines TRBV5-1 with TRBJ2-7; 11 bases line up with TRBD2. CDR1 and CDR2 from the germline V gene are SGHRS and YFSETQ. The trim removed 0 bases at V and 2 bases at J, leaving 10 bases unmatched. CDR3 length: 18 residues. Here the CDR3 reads CASSLDRITSGSTYEQYF. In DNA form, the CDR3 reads TGCGCCAGCAGCTTGGACAGAATTACTAGCGGGAGTACCTACGAGCAGTACTTC.

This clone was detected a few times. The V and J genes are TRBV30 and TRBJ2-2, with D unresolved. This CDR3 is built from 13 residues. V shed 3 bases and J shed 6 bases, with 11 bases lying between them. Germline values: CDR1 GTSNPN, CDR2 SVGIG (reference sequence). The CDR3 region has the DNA TGTGCCTGGAGGGGCGTAGGGCCCGGGGAGCTGTTTTTT. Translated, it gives CAWRGVGPGELFF.

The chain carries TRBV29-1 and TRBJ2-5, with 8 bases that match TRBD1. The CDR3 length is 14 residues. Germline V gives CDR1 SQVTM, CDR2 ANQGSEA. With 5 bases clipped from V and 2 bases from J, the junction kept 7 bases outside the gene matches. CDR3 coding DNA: TGCAGCGTTTTATGGAGGACAGGGCAAGAGACCCAGTACTTC. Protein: CSVLWRTGQETQYF. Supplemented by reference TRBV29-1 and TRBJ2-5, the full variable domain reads SAVISQKPSRDICQRGTSLTIQCQVDSQVTMMFWYRQQPGQSLTLIATANQGSEATYESGFVIDKFPISRPNLTFSTLTVSNMSPEDSSIYLCSVLWRTGQETQYFGPGTRLLVL.

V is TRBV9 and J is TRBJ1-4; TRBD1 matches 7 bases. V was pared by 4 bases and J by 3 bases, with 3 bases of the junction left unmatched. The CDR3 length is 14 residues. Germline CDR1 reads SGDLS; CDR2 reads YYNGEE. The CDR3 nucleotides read TGTGCCAGCAGCCCAGGGACAGCTAATGAAAAACTGTTTTTT. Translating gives CASSPGTANEKLFF.

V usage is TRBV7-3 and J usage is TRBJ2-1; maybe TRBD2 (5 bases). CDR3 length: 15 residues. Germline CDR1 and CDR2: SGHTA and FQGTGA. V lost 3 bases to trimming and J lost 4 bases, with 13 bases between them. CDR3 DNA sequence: TGTGCCAGCAGCTTGGAGGCAATTGGTTACAATGAGCAGTTCTTC. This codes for CASSLEAIGYNEQFF.

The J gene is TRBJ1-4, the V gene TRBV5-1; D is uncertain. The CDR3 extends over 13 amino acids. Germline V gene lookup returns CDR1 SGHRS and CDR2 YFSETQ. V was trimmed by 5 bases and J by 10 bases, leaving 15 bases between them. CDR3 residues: CASRPQDEAKLFF. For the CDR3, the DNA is TGCGCCAGCAGACCTCAGGACGAAGCAAAACTGTTTTTT.

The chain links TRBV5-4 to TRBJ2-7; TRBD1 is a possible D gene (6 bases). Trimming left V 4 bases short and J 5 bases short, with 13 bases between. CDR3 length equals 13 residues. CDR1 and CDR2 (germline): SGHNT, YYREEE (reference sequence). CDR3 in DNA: TGTGCCAGCAGCCAGAATAACAGGGACGAGCAGTACTTC. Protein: CASSQNNRDEQYF.

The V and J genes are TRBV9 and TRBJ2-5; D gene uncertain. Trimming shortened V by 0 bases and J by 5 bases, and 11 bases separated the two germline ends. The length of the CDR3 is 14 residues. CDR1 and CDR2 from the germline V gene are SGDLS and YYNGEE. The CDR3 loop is CASSVGGVLETQYF. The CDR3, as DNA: TGTGCCAGCAGCGTAGGAGGCGTCTTGGAGACCCAGTACTTC.

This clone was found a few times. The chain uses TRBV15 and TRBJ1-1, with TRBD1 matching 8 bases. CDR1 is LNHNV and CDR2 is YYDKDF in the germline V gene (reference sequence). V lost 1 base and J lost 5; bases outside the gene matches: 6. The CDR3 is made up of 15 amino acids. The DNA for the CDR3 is TGTGCCACCAGCAGAGCCTCAGGGGGCCGGACTGAAGCTTTCTTT. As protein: CATSRASGGRTEAFF.

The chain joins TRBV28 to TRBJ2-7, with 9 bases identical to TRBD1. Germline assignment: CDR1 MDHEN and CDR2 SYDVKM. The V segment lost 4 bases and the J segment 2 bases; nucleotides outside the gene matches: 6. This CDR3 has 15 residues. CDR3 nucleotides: TGTGCCAGCAGTTCAATCGGGACAGGGCCCTACGAGCAGTACTTC. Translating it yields CASSSIGTGPYEQYF.

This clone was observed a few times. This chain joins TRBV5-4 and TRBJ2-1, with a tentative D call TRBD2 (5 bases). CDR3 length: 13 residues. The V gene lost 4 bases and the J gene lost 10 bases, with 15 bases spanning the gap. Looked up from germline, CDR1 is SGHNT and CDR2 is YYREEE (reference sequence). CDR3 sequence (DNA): TGTGCCAGCAGCAGTGGACTCGACGGGGAGCAGTTCTTC. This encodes CASSSGLDGEQFF.

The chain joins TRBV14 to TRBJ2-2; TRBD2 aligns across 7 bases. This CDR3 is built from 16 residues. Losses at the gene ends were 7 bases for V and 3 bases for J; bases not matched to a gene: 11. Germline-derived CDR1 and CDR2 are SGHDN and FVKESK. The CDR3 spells CASNPLGGRDTGELFF. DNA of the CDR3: TGTGCCAGCAACCCCTTGGGAGGGCGCGACACCGGGGAGCTGTTTTTT.

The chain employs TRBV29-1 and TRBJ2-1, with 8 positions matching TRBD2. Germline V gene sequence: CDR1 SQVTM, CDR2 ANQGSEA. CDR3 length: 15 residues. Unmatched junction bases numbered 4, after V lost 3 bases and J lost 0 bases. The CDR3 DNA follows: TGCAGCGTTGACCCCACTAGCGGCTCCTACAATGAGCAGTTCTTC. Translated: CSVDPTSGSYNEQFF.

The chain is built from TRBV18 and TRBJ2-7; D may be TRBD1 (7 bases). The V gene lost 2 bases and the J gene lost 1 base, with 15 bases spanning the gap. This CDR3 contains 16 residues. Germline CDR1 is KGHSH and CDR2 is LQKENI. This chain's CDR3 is CASSPFPAGGSYEQYF. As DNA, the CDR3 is TGTGCCAGCTCACCATTTCCGGCAGGGGGGTCCTACGAGCAGTACTTC.